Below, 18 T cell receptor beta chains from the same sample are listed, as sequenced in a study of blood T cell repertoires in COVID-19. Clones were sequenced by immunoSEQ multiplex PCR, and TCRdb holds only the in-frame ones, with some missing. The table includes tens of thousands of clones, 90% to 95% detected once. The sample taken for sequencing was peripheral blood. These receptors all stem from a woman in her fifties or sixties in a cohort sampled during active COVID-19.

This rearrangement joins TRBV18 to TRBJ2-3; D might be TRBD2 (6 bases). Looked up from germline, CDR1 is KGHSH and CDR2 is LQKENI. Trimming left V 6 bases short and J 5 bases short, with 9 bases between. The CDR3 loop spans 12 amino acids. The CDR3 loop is CASSHGGDTQYF. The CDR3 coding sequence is TGTGCCAGCTCGCACGGGGGAGATACGCAGTATTTT.

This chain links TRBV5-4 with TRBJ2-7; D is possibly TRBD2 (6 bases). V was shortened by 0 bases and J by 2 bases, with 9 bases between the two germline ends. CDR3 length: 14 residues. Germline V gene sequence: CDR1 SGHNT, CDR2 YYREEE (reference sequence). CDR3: CASSLGGRPYEQYF. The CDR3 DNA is TGTGCCAGCAGCTTGGGAGGGAGGCCCTACGAGCAGTACTTC. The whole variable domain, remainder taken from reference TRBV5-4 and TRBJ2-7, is ETGVTQSPTHLIKTRGQQVTLRCSSQSGHNTVSWYQQALGQGPQFIFQYYREEENGRGNFPPRFSGLQFPNYSSELNVNALELDDSALYLCASSLGGRPYEQYFGPGTRLTVT.

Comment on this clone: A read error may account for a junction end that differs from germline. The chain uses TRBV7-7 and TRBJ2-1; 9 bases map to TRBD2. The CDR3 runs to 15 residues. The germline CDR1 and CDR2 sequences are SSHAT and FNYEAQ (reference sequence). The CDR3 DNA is TGTGCTAGCAGCGTTAGCGGGAGCTCCTACAATGAGCAGTTCTTC. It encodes CASSVSGSSYNEQFF.

The CDR3 DNA follows: TGTGCCAGCAGAATACAGGGGTCGTACCAAGAGACCCAGTACTTC. This translates into CASRIQGSYQETQYF. This rearrangement joins TRBV27 to TRBJ2-5, with 7 bases that match TRBD1. J gave up 0 bases and V 6 bases, and 7 bases lay outside the gene matches. The CDR3 is 15 amino acids. Germline V gene lookup returns CDR1 MNHEY and CDR2 SMNVEV (reference sequence).

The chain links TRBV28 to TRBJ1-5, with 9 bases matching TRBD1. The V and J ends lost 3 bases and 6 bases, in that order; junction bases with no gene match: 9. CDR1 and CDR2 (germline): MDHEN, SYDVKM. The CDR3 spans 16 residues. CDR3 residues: CASSFTTGQGSQPQHF. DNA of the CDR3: TGTGCCAGCAGTTTCACTACTGGACAGGGGAGTCAGCCCCAGCATTTT.

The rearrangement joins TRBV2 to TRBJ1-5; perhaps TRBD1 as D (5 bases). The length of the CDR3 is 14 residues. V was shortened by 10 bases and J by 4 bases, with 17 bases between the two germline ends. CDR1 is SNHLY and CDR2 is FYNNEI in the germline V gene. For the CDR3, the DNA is TGTGCCATCGCGACCTGGGGGAGGAATCAGCCCCAGCATTTT. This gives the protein CAIATWGRNQPQHF.

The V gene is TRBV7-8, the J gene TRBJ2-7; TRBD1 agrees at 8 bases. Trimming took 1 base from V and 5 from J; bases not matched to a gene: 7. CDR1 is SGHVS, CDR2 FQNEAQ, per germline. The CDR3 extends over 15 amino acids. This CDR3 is CASSLDETGVDEQYF. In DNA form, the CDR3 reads TGTGCCAGCAGCTTAGATGAGACAGGGGTGGACGAGCAGTACTTC.

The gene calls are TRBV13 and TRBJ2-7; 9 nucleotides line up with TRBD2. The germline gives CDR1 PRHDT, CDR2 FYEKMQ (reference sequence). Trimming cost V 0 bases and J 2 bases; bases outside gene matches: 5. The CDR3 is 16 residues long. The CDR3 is CASSLGTTSGAYEQYF. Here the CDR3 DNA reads TGTGCCAGCAGCTTAGGGACGACTAGCGGAGCCTACGAGCAGTACTTC.

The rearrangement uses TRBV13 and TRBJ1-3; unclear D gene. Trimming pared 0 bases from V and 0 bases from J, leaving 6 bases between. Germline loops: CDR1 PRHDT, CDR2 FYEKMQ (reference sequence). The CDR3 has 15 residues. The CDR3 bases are TGTGCCAGCAGCTTAGGTGTACTCTCTGGAAACACCATATATTTT. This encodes CASSLGVLSGNTIYF.

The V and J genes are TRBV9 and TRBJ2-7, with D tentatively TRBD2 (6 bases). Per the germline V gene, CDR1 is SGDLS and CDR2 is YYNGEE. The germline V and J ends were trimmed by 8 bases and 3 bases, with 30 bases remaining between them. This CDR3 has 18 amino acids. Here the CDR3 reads CARARRGGQPATVYEQYF. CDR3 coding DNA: TGTGCCAGAGCCCGGCGGGGAGGTCAACCCGCCACTGTCTACGAGCAGTACTTC.

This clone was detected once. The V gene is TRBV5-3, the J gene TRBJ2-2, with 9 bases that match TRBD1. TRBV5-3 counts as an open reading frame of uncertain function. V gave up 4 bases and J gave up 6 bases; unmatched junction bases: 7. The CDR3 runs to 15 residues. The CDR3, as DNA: TGTGCCAGAAGCCCTCCACAGGGGGCGGCCGGGGAGCTGTTTTTT. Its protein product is CARSPPQGAAGELFF.

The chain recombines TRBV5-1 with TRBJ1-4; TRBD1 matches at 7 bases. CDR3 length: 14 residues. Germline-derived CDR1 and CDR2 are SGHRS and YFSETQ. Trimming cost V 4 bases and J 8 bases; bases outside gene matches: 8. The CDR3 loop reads CASSLTGSGEKLFF. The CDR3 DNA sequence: TGCGCCAGCAGCCTGACAGGGTCTGGAGAAAAACTGTTTTTT.

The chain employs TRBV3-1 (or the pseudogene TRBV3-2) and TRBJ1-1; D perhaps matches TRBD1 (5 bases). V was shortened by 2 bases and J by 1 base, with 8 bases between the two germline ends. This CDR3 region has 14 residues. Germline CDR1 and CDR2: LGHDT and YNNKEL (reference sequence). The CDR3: CASSQLDKNTEAFF. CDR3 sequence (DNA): TGTGCCAGCAGCCAACTGGACAAGAACACTGAAGCTTTCTTT.

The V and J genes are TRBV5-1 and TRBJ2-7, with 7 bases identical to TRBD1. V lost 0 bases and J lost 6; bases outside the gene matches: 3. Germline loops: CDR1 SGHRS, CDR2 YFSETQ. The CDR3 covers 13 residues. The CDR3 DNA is TGCGCCAGCAGCTTGGGAGGGGGCGGCGAGCAGTACTTC. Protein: CASSLGGGGEQYF.

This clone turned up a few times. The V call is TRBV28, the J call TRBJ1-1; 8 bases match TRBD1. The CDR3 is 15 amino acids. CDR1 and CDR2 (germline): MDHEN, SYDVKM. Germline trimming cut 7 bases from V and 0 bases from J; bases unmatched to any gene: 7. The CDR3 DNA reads TGTGCCAGCACTTCAGGGGGCCGATTGAACACTGAAGCTTTCTTT. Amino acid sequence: CASTSGGRLNTEAFF.

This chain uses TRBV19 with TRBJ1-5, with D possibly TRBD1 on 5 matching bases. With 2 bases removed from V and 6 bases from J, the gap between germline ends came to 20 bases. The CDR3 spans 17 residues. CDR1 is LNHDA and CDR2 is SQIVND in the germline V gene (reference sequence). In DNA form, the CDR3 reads TGTGCCAGTAGTATAACCCTAACAGGTGTTCAGGGTCAGCCCCAGCATTTT. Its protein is CASSITLTGVQGQPQHF.

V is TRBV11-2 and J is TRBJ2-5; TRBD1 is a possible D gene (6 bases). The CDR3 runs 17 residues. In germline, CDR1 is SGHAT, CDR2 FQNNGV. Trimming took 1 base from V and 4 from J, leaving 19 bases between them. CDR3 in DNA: TGTGCCAGCAGCTTAGGGGTTCGACAGGCACGCGGAGAGACCCAGTACTTC. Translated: CASSLGVRQARGETQYF.

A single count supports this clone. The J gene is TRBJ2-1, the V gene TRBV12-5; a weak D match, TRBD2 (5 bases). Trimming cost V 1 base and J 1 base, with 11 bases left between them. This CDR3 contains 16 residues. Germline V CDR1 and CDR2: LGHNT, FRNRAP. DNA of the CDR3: TGTGCTAGTGGTTTGGGTACAAGAGGGTCCTACAATGAGCAGTTCTTC. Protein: CASGLGTRGSYNEQFF.